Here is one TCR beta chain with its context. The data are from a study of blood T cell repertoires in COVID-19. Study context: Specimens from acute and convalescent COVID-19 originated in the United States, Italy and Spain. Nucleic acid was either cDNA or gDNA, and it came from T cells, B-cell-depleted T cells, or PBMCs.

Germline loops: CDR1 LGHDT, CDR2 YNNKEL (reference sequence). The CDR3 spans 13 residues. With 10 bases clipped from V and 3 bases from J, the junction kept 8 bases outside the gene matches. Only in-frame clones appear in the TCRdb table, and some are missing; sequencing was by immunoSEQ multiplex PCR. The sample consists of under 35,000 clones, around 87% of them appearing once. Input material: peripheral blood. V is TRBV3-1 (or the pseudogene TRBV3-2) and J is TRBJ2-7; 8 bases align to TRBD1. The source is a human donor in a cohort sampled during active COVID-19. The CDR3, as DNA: TGTGCCACCGGCATACAGGGGGGCTACGAGCAGTACTTC. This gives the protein CATGIQGGYEQYF.